This T cell receptor (beta chain) was retrieved from a study of blood T cell repertoires in COVID-19. The wider study: Both acute and convalescent COVID-19 samples were obtained from the United States, Italy and Spain. Sample material is recorded as cDNA or gDNA derived from T cells, B-cell-depleted T cells, or PBMCs.

The CDR3 sequence is 16 residues long. As originally analysed: From reference gene primer amplification, estimates of nucleated cell counts were derived. Data came from immunoSEQ multiplex PCR; TCRdb stores just in-frame clones and leaves some out. V, J and clone size reflect that table, while D and trimming were determined from the DNA. The sample holds 100,000 to 150,000 clones; about four fifths are singletons and the top ten take 9.5% to 10%. This clonotype originated in a man in his forties or fifties with active or convalescent COVID-19. The rearrangement uses TRBV21-1 and TRBJ2-7; the D call of TRBD1 is as the table states it, not checked on the DNA. TRBV21-1 corresponds to a pseudogene. The sequencing input was peripheral blood. The CDR3 sequence: CASSKGSPWPSYEQYF. The CDR3 nucleotides are TGTGCCAGCAGCAAAGGTTCTCCCTGGCCCTCCTACGAGCAGTACTTC.